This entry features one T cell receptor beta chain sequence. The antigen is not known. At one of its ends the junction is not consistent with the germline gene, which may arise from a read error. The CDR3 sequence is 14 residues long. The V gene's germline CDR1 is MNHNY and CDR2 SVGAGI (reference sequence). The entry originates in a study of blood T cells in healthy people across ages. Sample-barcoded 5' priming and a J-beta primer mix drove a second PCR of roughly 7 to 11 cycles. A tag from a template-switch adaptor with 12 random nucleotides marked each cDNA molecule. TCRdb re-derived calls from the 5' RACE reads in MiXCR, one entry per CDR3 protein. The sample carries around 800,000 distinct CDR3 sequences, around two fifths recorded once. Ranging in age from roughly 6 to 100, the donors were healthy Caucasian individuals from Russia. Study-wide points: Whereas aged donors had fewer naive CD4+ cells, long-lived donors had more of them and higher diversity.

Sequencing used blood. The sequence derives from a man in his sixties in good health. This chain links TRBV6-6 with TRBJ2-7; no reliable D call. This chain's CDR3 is CACRTGPNSYEQYF. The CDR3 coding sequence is TGTGCCTGCAGAACCGGACCTAACTCCTACGAGCAGTACTTC.